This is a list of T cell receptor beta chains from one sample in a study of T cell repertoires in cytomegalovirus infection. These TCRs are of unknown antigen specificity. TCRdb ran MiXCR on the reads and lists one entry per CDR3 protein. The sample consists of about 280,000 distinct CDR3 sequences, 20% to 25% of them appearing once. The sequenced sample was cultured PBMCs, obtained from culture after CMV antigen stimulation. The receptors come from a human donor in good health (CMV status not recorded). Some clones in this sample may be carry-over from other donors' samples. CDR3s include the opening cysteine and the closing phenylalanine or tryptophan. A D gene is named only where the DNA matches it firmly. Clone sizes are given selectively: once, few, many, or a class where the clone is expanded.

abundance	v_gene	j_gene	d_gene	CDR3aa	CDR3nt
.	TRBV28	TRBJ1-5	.	CASSFAGADQPQHF	TGTGCCAGCAGTTTTGCAGGGGCTGATCAGCCCCAGCATTTT
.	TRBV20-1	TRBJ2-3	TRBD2	CSAGPAGGLDTQYF	TGCAGTGCGGGGCCAGCGGGAGGGTTAGATACGCAGTATTTT
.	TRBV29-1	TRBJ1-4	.	CSVQGGANNEKLFF	TGCAGCGTCCAAGGGGGGGCGAATAATGAAAAACTGTTTTTT
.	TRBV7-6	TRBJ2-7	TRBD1	CASSRTGTDYEQYF	TGTGCCAGCAGCCGTACCGGGACAGACTACGAGCAGTACTTC
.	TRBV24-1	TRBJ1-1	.	CATKGVVGTEAFF	TGTGCCACGAAAGGGGTGGTTGGTACTGAAGCTTTCTTT
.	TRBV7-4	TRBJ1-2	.	CASSLEAANYGYTF	TGTGCCAGCAGCTTAGAGGCGGCTAACTATGGCTACACCTTC
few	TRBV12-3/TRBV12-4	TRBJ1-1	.	CASTAPGKAFF	TGTGCCAGCACCGCCCCGGGGAAAGCTTTCTTT
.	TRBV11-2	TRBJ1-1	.	CASSLGKGPHDAEAFF	TGTGCCAGCAGCTTGGGAAAGGGGCCCCACGACGCTGAAGCTTTCTTT
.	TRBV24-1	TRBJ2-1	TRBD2	CATSDSGTRGRNEQFF	TGTGCCACCAGTGATTCCGGGACTAGGGGAAGGAATGAGCAGTTCTTC
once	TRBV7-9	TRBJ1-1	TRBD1	CASSSDRVWAANTEAFF	TGTGCCAGCAGCTCCGACAGGGTTTGGGCCGCGAACACTGAAGCTTTCTTT
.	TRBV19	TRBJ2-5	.	CASSSADQETQYF	TGTGCCAGTAGTTCGGCAGACCAAGAGACCCAGTACTTC
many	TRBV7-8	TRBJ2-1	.	CADGEGFYNEQFF	TGTGCCGATGGCGAAGGTTTCTACAATGAGCAGTTCTTC
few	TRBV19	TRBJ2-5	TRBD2	CASLTRTSGGQETQYF	TGTGCCAGTCTAACTCGGACTAGCGGGGGCCAAGAGACCCAGTACTTC
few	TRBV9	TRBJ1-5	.	CASSAGPLSNQPQHF	TGTGCCAGCAGCGCAGGTCCTTTAAGCAATCAGCCCCAGCATTTT
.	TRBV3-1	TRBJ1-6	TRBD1	CASSQGQGNSPLHF	TGTGCCAGCAGCCAAGGACAGGGGAATTCACCCCTCCACTTT
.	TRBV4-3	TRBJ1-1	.	CASSQDLGLRSEAFF	TGCGCCAGCAGCCAAGATCTGGGGTTGCGAAGTGAAGCTTTCTTT
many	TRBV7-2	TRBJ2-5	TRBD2	CASSFRTSGPQETQYF	TGTGCCAGCAGCTTCCGGACTAGCGGACCCCAAGAGACCCAGTACTTC
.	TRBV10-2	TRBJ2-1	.	CASSESNRRGEQFF	TGCGCCAGCAGTGAGTCGAATCGGCGGGGTGAGCAGTTCTTC
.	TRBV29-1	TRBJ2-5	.	CSVEGLVRQETQYF	TGCAGCGTTGAAGGCCTGGTCAGGCAAGAGACCCAGTACTTC
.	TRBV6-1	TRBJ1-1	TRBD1	CASSHGGQGAAEAFF	TGTGCCAGCAGCCACGGCGGACAGGGGGCAGCTGAAGCTTTCTTT
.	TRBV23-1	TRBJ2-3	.	CASSQSFPGADTQYF	TGCGCCAGCAGTCAATCTTTTCCCGGGGCAGATACGCAGTATTTT
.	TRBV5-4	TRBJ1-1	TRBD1	CASSPQTGGKTEAFF	TGTGCCAGCAGCCCACAGACAGGGGGCAAAACTGAAGCTTTCTTT
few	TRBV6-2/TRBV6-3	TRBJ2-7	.	CASRRVIPSHEQYF	TGTGCCAGCAGGAGGGTGATCCCTTCCCACGAGCAGTACTTC
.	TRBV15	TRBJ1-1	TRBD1	CATSKELAGTGGVRETEAFF	TGTGCCACCAGCAAAGAGCTAGCCGGGACAGGGGGCGTAAGGGAAACTGAAGCTTTCTTT
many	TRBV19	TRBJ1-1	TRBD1	CASSLTGVPNTEAFF	TGTGCCAGTAGTTTAACAGGGGTCCCGAACACTGAAGCTTTCTTT
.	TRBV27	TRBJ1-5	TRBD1	CASGGQDSNQPQHF	TGTGCCAGCGGGGGACAGGATAGCAATCAGCCCCAGCATTTT
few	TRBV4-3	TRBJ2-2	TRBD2	CASSQDGAGIDNGELFF	TGCGCCAGCAGCCAAGATGGAGCGGGGATAGATAACGGGGAGCTGTTTTTT
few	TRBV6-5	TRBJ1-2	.	CASSYLRGNYGYTF	TGTGCCAGCAGTTACCTTAGGGGCAACTATGGCTACACCTTC
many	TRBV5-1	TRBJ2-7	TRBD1	CASRGTVGSYEQYF	TGCGCCAGCAGGGGGACAGTTGGATCCTACGAGCAGTACTTC
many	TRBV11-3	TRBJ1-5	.	CASSLAVGQPQHF	TGTGCCAGCAGCTTAGCCGTTGGGCAGCCCCAGCATTTT
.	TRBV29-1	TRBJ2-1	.	CSVDEIGTGNSDEQFF	TGCAGCGTTGACGAGATCGGAACAGGCAATTCGGATGAGCAGTTCTTC
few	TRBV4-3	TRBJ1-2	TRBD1	CASSHAPGQGDYGYTF	TGCGCCAGCAGCCATGCTCCGGGACAGGGGGACTATGGCTACACCTTC
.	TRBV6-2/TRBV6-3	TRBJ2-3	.	CASSYLGVTSTDTQYF	TGTGCCAGCAGTTACCTTGGGGTAACTAGCACAGATACGCAGTATTTT
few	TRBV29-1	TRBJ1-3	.	CSVRFEISGNTIYF	TGCAGCGTCCGATTTGAGATCTCTGGAAACACCATATATTTT
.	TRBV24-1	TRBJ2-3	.	CATSDLTESGTDTQYF	TGTGCCACCAGTGACCTGACAGAGTCCGGCACAGATACGCAGTATTTT
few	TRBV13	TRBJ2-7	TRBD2	CASSSPGSAGVSYEQYF	TGTGCCAGCAGCTCACCCGGCTCAGCGGGAGTAAGTTACGAGCAGTACTTC
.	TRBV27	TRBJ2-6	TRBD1	CASSSGTGTVGANVLTF	TGTGCCAGCAGTTCCGGGACAGGGACCGTTGGGGCCAACGTCCTGACTTTC
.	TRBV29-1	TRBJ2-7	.	CSVGVVAEQYF	TGCAGCGTAGGGGTCGTTGCTGAGCAGTACTTC
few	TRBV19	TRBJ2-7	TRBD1	CASSRDTGTGGASEQYF	TGTGCCAGTAGCCGAGATACCGGGACAGGGGGCGCATCCGAGCAGTACTTC
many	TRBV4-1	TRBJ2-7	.	CASRRVGGSSYEQYF	TGCGCCAGCAGGCGAGTTGGCGGCAGCTCCTACGAGCAGTACTTC
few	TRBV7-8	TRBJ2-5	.	CASSLAPPPRDQETQYF	TGTGCCAGCAGCTTAGCCCCACCACCCAGGGACCAAGAGACCCAGTACTTC
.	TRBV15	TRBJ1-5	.	CATSRDLGGNQPQHF	TGTGCCACCAGCAGAGACTTGGGGGGCAATCAGCCCCAGCATTTT